This T cell receptor (beta chain) was sequenced during a study of Graves' ophthalmopathy and Graves' hyperthyroidism. Overall study results and limits: In blood appeared most of the expanded thyroid clonotypes whose frequency exceeded 0.001.

CDR3 regions of TCR beta were amplified from RNA transcripts. Scientists carried out first-round RT-PCR using HTBI primers and then a second-round multiplex PCR. TCRdb re-derived calls from the multiplex PCR reads in MiXCR, one entry per CDR3 protein. The sample lists 500,000 to 700,000 distinct CDR3 sequences, 35% to 40% seen once, with roughly 4.5% in the top ten. This clonotype was counted a few times. The antigen remains undetermined. V gave up 3 bases and J gave up 0 bases, with 15 bases separating them. Germline assignment: CDR1 DFQATT and CDR2 SNEGSKA (reference sequence). The CDR3 spans 15 residues.

The gene calls are TRBV20-1 and TRBJ2-7; maybe TRBD2 (7 bases). The sequenced material came from peripheral blood or thyroid tissue (not recorded which). The sequence derives from an adult man with Graves' hyperthyroidism. CDR3 in amino acids: CSARIRGGSSYEQYF. As DNA, the CDR3 is TGCAGTGCTAGGATTAGGGGGGGGAGCTCCTACGAGCAGTACTTC.